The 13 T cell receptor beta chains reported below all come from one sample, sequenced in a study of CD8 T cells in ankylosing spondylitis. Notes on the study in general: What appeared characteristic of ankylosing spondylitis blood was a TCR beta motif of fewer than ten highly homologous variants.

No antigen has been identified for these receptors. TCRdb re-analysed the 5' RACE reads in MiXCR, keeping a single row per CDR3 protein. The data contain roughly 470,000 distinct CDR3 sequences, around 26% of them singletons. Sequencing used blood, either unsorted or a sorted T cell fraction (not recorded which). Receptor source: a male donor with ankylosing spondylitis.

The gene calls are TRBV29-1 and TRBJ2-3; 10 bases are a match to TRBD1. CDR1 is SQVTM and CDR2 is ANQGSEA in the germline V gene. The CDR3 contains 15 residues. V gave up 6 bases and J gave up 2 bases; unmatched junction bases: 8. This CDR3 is CSVSGGQGYTDTQYF. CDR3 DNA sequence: TGCAGCGTGTCTGGGGGACAGGGGTACACAGATACGCAGTATTTT.

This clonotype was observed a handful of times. The CDR3 here is CASSWDRAYNEQFF. The CDR3 DNA sequence: TGTGCCAGCAGCTGGGACAGGGCCTACAATGAGCAGTTCTTC. The gene calls are TRBV5-6 and TRBJ2-1; 9 nucleotides agree with TRBD1. Trimming removed 3 bases from V and 2 bases from J; junction bases left unmatched: 0. This CDR3 has 14 amino acids. Germline-derived CDR1 and CDR2 are SGHDT and YYEEEE.

This CDR3 reads CSVAGPKQPQHF. In nucleotides, the CDR3 is TGCAGCGTTGCTGGGCCAAAGCAGCCCCAGCATTTT. This chain uses TRBV29-1 with TRBJ1-5; no definite D call. This CDR3 is built from 12 residues. CDR1 and CDR2 (germline): SQVTM, ANQGSEA. The V and J ends lost 4 bases and 7 bases respectively, with 11 bases between them. The entire variable domain, with the rest obtained from reference TRBV29-1 and TRBJ1-5, is as follows: SAVISQKPSRDICQRGTSLTIQCQVDSQVTMMFWYRQQPGQSLTLIATANQGSEATYESGFVIDKFPISRPNLTFSTLTVSNMSPEDSSIYLCSVAGPKQPQHFGDGTRLSIL.

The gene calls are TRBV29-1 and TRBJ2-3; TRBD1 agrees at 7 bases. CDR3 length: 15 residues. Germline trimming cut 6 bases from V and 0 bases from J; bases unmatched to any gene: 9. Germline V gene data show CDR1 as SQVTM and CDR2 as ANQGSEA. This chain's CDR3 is CSVGRTGPSTDTQYF. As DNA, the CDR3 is TGCAGCGTCGGAAGGACAGGCCCTAGCACAGATACGCAGTATTTT.

The chain's CDR3 is CAGPGSSRVGEQFF. The DNA of the CDR3 is TGTGCTGGACCGGGCAGCTCCCGGGTAGGGGAGCAGTTCTTC. The V call is TRBV6-1, the J call TRBJ2-1, with unresolved D. CDR1 MNHNS and CDR2 SASEGT come from the germline V gene. The CDR3 is made up of 14 amino acids.

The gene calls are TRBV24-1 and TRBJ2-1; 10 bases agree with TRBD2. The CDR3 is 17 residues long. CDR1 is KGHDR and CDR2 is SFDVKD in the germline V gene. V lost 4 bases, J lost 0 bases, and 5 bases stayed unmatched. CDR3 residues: CATSDLTSGDSYNEQFF. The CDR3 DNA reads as TGTGCCACCAGTGACCTCACTAGCGGGGACTCCTACAATGAGCAGTTCTTC.

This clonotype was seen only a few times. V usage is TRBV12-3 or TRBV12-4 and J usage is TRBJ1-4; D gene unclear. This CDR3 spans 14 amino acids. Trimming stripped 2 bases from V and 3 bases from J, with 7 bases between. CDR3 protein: CASSLRTPNEKLFF. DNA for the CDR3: TGTGCCAGCAGTTTACGGACCCCTAATGAAAAACTGTTTTTT.

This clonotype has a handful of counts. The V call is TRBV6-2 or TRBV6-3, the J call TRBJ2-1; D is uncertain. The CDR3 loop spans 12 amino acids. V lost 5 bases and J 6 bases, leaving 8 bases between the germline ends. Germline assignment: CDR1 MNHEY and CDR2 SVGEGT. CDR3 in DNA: TGTGCCAGCAGTGGACGGTCCAATGAGCAGTTCTTC. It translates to CASSGRSNEQFF.

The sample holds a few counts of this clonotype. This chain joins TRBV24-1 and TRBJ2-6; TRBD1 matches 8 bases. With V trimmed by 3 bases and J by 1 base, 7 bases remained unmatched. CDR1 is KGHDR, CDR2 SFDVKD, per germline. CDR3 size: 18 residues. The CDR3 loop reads CATSDPWQGASGANVLTF. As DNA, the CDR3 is TGTGCCACCAGTGATCCGTGGCAGGGGGCATCTGGGGCCAACGTCCTGACTTTC.

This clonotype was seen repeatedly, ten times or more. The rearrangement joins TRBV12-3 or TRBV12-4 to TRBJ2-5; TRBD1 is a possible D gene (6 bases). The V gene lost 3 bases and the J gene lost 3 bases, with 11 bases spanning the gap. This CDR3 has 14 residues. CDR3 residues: CASSLGTGKETQYF. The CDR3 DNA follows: TGTGCCAGCAGTTTGGGAACAGGGAAAGAGACCCAGTACTTC.

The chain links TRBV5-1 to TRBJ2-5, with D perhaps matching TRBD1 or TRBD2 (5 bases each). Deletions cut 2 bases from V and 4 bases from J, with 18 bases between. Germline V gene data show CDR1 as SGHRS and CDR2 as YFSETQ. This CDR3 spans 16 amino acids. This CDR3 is CASSFDGTHEGETQYF. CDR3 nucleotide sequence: TGCGCCAGCAGCTTCGACGGGACCCACGAGGGAGAGACCCAGTACTTC. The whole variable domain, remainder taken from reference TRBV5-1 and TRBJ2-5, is KAGVTQTPRYLIKTRGQQVTLSCSPISGHRSVSWYQQTPGQGLQFLFEYFSETQRNKGNFPGRFSGRQFSNSRSEMNVSTLELGDSALYLCASSFDGTHEGETQYFGPGTRLLVL.

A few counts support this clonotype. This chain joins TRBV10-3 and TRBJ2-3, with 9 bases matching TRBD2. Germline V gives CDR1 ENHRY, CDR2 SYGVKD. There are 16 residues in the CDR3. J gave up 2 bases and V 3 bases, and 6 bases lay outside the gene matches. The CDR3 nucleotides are TGTGCCATCAGTGAAAGGCTAGCGGGATTCACAGATACGCAGTATTTT. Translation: CAISERLAGFTDTQYF.

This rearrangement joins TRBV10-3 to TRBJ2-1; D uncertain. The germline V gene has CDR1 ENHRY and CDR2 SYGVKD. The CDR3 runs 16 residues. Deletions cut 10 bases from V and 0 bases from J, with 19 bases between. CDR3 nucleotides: TGTGCCACCAGGAACCGGGCCACCAGCTCCTACAATGAGCAGTTCTTC. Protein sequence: CATRNRATSSYNEQFF.